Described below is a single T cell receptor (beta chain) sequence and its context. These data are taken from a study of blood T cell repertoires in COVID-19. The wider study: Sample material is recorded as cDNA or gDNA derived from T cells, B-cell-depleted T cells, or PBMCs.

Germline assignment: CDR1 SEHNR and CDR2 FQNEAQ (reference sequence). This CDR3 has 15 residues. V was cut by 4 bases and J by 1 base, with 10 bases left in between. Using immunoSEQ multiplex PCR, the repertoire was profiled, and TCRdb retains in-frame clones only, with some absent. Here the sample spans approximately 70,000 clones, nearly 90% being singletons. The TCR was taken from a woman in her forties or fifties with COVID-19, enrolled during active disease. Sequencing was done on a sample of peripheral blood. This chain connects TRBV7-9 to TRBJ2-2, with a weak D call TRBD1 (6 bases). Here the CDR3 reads CASSSGTKNTGELFF. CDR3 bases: TGTGCCAGCAGCTCCGGGACAAAGAACACCGGGGAGCTGTTTTTT.